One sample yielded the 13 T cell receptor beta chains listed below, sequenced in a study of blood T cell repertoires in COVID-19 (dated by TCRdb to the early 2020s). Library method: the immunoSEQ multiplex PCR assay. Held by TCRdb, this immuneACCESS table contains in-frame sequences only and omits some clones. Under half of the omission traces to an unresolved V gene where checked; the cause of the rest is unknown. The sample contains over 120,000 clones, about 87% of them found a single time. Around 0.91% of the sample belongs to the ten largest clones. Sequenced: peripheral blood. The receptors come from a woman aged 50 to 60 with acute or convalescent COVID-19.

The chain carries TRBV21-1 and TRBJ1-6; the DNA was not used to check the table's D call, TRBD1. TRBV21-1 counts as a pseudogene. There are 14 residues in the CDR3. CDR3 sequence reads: CASSMQGDNSPLHF. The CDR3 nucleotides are TGTGCCAGCAGTATGCAGGGGGACAATTCACCCCTCCACTTT.

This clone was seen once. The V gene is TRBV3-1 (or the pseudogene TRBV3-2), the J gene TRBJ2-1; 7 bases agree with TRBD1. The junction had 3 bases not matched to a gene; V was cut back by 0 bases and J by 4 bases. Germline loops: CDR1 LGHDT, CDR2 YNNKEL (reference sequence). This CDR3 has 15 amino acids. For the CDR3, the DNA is TGTGCCAGCAGCCAAGAATCGGACAGGTACAATGAGCAGTTCTTC. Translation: CASSQESDRYNEQFF.

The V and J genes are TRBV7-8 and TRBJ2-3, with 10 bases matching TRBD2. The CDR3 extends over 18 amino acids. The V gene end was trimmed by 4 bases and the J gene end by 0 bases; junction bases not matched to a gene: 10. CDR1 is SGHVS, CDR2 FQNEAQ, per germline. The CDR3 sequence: CASSSRLAGFPSTDTQYF. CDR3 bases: TGTGCCAGCAGCTCCAGACTAGCGGGTTTTCCTAGCACAGATACGCAGTATTTT.

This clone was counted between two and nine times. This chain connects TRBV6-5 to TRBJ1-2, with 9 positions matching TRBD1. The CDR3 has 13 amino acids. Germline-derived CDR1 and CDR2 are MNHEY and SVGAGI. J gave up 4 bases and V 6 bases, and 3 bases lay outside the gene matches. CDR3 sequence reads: CASRGTGTYGYTF. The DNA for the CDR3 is TGTGCCAGCAGGGGGACAGGGACCTATGGCTACACCTTC.

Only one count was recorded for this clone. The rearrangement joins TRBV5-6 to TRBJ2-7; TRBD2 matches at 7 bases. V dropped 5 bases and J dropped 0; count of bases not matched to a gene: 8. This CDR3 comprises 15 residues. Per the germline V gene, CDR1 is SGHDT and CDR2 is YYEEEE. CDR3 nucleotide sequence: TGTGCCAGCAGTTCTAATAGCGGGTTCTCCTACGAGCAGTACTTC. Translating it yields CASSSNSGFSYEQYF.

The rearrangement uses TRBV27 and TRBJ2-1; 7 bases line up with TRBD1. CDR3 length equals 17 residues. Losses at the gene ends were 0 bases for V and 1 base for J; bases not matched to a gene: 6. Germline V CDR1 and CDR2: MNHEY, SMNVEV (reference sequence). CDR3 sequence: CASSLSQGQASYNEQFF. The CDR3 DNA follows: TGTGCCAGCAGTTTATCTCAAGGACAGGCATCCTACAATGAGCAGTTCTTC.

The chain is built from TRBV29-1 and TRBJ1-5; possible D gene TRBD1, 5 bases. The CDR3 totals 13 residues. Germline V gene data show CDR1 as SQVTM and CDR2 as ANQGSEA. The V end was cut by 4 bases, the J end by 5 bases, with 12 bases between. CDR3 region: CSVVGGADQPQHF. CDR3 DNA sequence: TGCAGCGTTGTCGGAGGGGCAGATCAGCCCCAGCATTTT. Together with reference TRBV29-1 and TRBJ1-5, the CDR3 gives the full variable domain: SAVISQKPSRDICQRGTSLTIQCQVDSQVTMMFWYRQQPGQSLTLIATANQGSEATYESGFVIDKFPISRPNLTFSTLTVSNMSPEDSSIYLCSVVGGADQPQHFGDGTRLSIL.

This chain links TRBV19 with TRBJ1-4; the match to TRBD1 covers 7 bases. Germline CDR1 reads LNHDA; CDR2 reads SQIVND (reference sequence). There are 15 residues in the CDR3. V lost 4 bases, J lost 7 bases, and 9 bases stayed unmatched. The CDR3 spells CASSTGQTEGEKLFF. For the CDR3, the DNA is TGTGCCAGTAGTACGGGACAGACTGAGGGTGAAAAACTGTTTTTT.

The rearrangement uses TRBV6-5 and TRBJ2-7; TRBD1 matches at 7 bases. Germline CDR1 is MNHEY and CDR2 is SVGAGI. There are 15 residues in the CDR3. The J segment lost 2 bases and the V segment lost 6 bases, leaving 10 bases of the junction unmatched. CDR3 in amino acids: CASRVQQGVPYEQYF. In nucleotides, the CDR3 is TGTGCCAGCAGGGTCCAGCAGGGGGTCCCCTACGAGCAGTACTTC.

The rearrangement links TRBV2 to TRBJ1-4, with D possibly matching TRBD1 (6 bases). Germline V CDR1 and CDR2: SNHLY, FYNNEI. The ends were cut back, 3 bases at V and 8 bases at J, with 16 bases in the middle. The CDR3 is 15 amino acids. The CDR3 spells CASSEDLQGIEKLFF. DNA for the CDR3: TGTGCCAGCAGTGAGGATCTCCAGGGGATCGAAAAACTGTTTTTT.

The CDR3 spells CATSETGVGGYGYTF. In nucleotides, the CDR3 is TGTGCCACCAGTGAGACAGGGGTTGGTGGCTATGGCTACACCTTC. The chain combines TRBV24-1 with TRBJ1-2; TRBD1 matches 8 bases. The CDR3 sequence is 15 residues long. V lost 4 bases, J lost 4 bases, and 7 bases stayed unmatched. Germline CDR1 KGHDR, CDR2 SFDVKD.

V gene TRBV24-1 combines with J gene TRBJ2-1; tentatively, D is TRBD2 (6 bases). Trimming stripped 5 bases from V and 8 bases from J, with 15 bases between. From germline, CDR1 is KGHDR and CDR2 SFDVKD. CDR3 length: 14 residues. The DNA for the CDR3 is TGTGCCACCAGTGTCACCGGGACTCGCTATGAGCAGTTCTTC. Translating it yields CATSVTGTRYEQFF.

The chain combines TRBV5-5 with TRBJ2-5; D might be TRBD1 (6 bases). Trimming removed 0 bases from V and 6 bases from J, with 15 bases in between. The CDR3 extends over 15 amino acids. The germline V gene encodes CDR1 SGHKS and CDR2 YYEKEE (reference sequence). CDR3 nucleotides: TGTGCCAGCAGCTTGGCCGCAGGACAGAGGAAGACCCAGTACTTC. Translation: CASSLAAGQRKTQYF.